The 18 T cell receptor beta chains presented below share a single source sample, sequenced in a study of T cells expressing NK-cell markers. After re-calling the 5' RACE reads, TCRdb lists one entry per CDR3 protein, DNA absent. The sample table sets out a few hundred thousand distinct CDR3 sequences. The sequenced sample was blood T cells: a sorted CD56 or NKG2C T cell subset, CD4+ or CD8+ T cells, or bulk PBMC T cells (not recorded which). These receptors all stem from a woman aged 45-59 years in good health.

The chain is built from TRBV3-1 and TRBJ2-3; TCRdb lists TRBD2, though no DNA is available to test this call. Germline V gene data show CDR1 as LGHDT and CDR2 as YNNKEL (reference sequence). The CDR3 is 15 residues long. This CDR3 is CASSQDMGGPITQYF.

The genes are TRBV11-2 and TRBJ2-5; the D gene TCRdb calls, TRBD2, cannot be checked with no DNA. The CDR3 is 16 amino acids. CDR1 is SGHAT and CDR2 is FQNNGV in the germline V gene. The CDR3 region is CASSPILRGGGETQYF.

This rearrangement joins TRBV20-1 to TRBJ2-2; TCRdb's assignment of TRBD2 cannot be checked, as there is no DNA. The CDR3 is 15 residues long. The germline gives CDR1 DFQATT, CDR2 SNEGSKA (reference sequence). The CDR3 is CSARRAGANTGELFF.

This chain connects TRBV5-1 to TRBJ1-3; without DNA, the TCRdb call of TRBD1 cannot be checked. This CDR3 spans 15 amino acids. Germline CDR1 reads SGHRS; CDR2 reads YFSETQ. CDR3 protein: CASSDQTVSGNTIYF.

V and J are TRBV20-1 and TRBJ2-1; TCRdb outputs TRBD2, but without DNA this stays unchecked. Per germline, CDR1 DFQATT and CDR2 SNEGSKA (reference sequence). The CDR3 runs 15 residues. The CDR3 reads CSARKDQREDNEQFF.

The chain has TRBV27 and TRBJ2-3; TCRdb returns TRBD1, unconfirmable since there is no DNA. CDR1 and CDR2 from the germline V gene are MNHEY and SMNVEV (reference sequence). The CDR3 extends over 14 amino acids. CDR3 protein: CASSYDRISDTQYF.

The chain has TRBV15 and TRBJ1-1. The CDR3 runs to 13 residues. Germline CDR1 reads LNHNV; CDR2 reads YYDKDF (reference sequence). CDR3 region: CATSRGYGTEAFF. The variable domain in full, with the rest retrieved from reference TRBV15 and TRBJ1-1, is DAMVIQNPRYQVTQFGKPVTLSCSQTLNHNVMYWYQQKSSQAPKLLFHYYDKDFNNEADTPDNFQSRRPNTSFCFLDIRSPGLGDTAMYLCATSRGYGTEAFFGQGTRLTVV.

The CDR3 spells CASSGLAGYQETQYF. V and J are TRBV4-1 and TRBJ2-5; no DNA is available, so the TRBD2 call from TCRdb remains unchecked. Germline CDR1 is MGHRA and CDR2 is YSYEKL. The CDR3 spans 15 residues.

The chain uses TRBV5-1 and TRBJ2-5. Looked up from germline, CDR1 is SGHRS and CDR2 is YFSETQ. This CDR3 comprises 15 residues. CDR3 region: CASSKSSGSKETQYF.

This rearrangement joins TRBV5-1 to TRBJ2-1; with no DNA, the TCRdb D assignment of TRBD1 cannot be verified. The CDR3 length is 14 residues. Germline V gene sequence: CDR1 SGHRS, CDR2 YFSETQ. This chain's CDR3 is CASSLEGQDNEQFF.

The rearrangement joins TRBV29-1 to TRBJ2-2; TCRdb calls TRBD1, which cannot be checked without DNA. CDR3 length: 13 amino acids. Germline loops: CDR1 SQVTM, CDR2 ANQGSEA. The CDR3 loop is CSAEDRAGGELFF.

The rearrangement joins TRBV11-1 to TRBJ2-1; the TRBD2 assignment by TCRdb is unverifiable without DNA. The CDR3 sequence is 15 residues long. Per germline, CDR1 SGHAT and CDR2 FQDESV (reference sequence). Here the CDR3 reads CASSASGTSIDEQFF.

The V gene is TRBV12-3 or TRBV12-4, the J gene TRBJ2-3; the D call from TCRdb, TRBD1, cannot be confirmed without DNA. This CDR3 is built from 13 residues. CDR3 sequence: CASRPQGSDTQYF.

The chain employs TRBV20-1 and TRBJ2-3; TCRdb's assignment of TRBD2 cannot be checked, as there is no DNA. From germline, CDR1 is DFQATT and CDR2 SNEGSKA (reference sequence). The CDR3 totals 14 residues. CDR3 in amino acids: CSARWGGRSDTQYF.

The chain has TRBV7-9 and TRBJ2-1. Germline assignment: CDR1 SEHNR and CDR2 FQNEAQ (reference sequence). The CDR3 is 13 residues long. CDR3: CASRSTSYNEQFF.

The chain carries TRBV5-1 and TRBJ1-1; the D gene TCRdb calls, TRBD1, cannot be checked with no DNA. CDR3 length equals 15 residues. The germline gives CDR1 SGHRS, CDR2 YFSETQ. CDR3 in amino acids: CASSRKTGWETEAFF.

The chain combines TRBV12-3 or TRBV12-4 with TRBJ2-2. CDR3 length equals 13 residues. CDR3 sequence: CASRPQLVGELFF.

The chain couples TRBV13 to TRBJ1-1; TCRdb's D call of TRBD1 is untestable without DNA. Germline values: CDR1 PRHDT, CDR2 FYEKMQ (reference sequence). The CDR3 has 15 residues. CDR3 amino acids: CASSLAVWANTEAFF.